These 11 T cell receptor beta chains share one sample of origin, sequenced in a study of CD8 T cells in Susac syndrome. Random hexamers primed reverse transcription of roughly 0.45 to 1 ug RNA. A single record per CDR3 protein comes from TCRdb applying MiXCR to the immunoSEQ multiplex PCR reads. The table lists more than 150,000 distinct CDR3 sequences, 90% to 96% of them singletons. The sample was CD4+ T cells from PBMCs. All receptors derive from a human donor with Susac syndrome.

V and J are TRBV28 and TRBJ2-5, with D perhaps matching TRBD1 or TRBD2 (6 bases each). V was trimmed by 3 bases and J by 2 bases, leaving 13 bases between them. The CDR3 totals 15 residues. Germline V gives CDR1 MDHEN, CDR2 SYDVKM. CDR3 DNA sequence: TGTGCCAGCAGTTTCCGGGGGCTGGGGCAAGAGACCCAGTACTTC. Translation gives CASSFRGLGQETQYF.

This sequence joins TRBV5-4 and TRBJ2-7, with 9 bases identical to TRBD2. There are 14 residues in the CDR3. After removal of 4 bases from V and 3 bases from J, the junction contained 5 bases not matched to a gene. CDR1 and CDR2 (germline): SGHNT, YYREEE (reference sequence). The CDR3 spells CASSGGLADYEQYF. The CDR3 region has the DNA TGTGCCAGCAGCGGGGGACTAGCAGACTACGAGCAGTACTTC.

The genes are TRBV3-1 and TRBJ2-1; D remains ambiguous. CDR3 length: 13 amino acids. Germline lookup yields CDR1 LGHDT and CDR2 YNNKEL (reference sequence). Trimming stripped 2 bases from V and 4 bases from J, with 6 bases between. CDR3 protein: CASSQRAYNEQFF. Here the CDR3 DNA reads TGTGCCAGCAGCCAAAGAGCGTACAATGAGCAGTTCTTC.

Here the CDR3 reads CASSQDYSTGELFF. CDR3 bases: TGCGCCAGCAGCCAAGACTACAGCACCGGGGAGCTGTTTTTT. The V gene is TRBV4-3, the J gene TRBJ2-2; D remains unclear. Trimming took 0 bases from V and 4 from J, leaving 6 bases between them. CDR3 length: 14 amino acids. The V gene's germline CDR1 is LGHNA and CDR2 YSLEER.

V and J are TRBV25-1 and TRBJ2-1, with D tentatively TRBD1 (5 bases). Per the germline V gene, CDR1 is MGHDK and CDR2 is SYGVNS. CDR3 length equals 15 residues. Trimming removed 6 bases at V and 5 bases at J, with 17 bases between. For the CDR3, the DNA is TGTGCCAGCAGGAACCAGGGAATTGGGAACAATGAGCAGTTCTTC. This encodes CASRNQGIGNNEQFF.

This sequence joins TRBV20-1 and TRBJ2-2; D may be TRBD1 (6 bases). CDR3 size: 13 residues. Germline CDR1 DFQATT, CDR2 SNEGSKA (reference sequence). V was pared by 6 bases and J by 5 bases, with 13 bases between. The CDR3 spells CSASKRGTGELFF. The CDR3 DNA sequence: TGCAGTGCCTCAAAGAGGGGGACCGGGGAGCTGTTTTTT.

This chain uses TRBV9 with TRBJ2-1; possible D gene TRBD2, 6 bases. The length of the CDR3 is 18 residues. The germline gives CDR1 SGDLS, CDR2 YYNGEE. V was trimmed by 5 bases and J by 6 bases, leaving 27 bases between them. Written as DNA, the CDR3 is TGTGCCAGCAGTTCGGAGGGGCTTACTGCCGCCCCGCGCAATGAGCAGTTCTTC. Translation: CASSSEGLTAAPRNEQFF.

V is TRBV5-1 and J is TRBJ1-2; possible D gene TRBD1, 5 bases. CDR1 and CDR2 (germline): SGHRS, YFSETQ. The V end was cut by 5 bases, the J end by 8 bases, with 16 bases between. The CDR3 has 13 residues. CDR3: CASRTTQAVGYTF. The DNA of the CDR3 is TGCGCCAGCAGGACTACACAGGCTGTCGGCTACACCTTC.

The V call is TRBV4-3, the J call TRBJ1-6; 9 nucleotides line up with TRBD1. Trimming removed 0 bases from V and 10 bases from J; junction bases left unmatched: 7. Germline-derived CDR1 and CDR2 are LGHNA and YSLEER. This CDR3 spans 16 amino acids. For the CDR3, the DNA is TGCGCCAGCAGCCAAGACTCCGGGACAGGGAGGTCACCCCTCCACTTT. Its translation: CASSQDSGTGRSPLHF.

The J gene is TRBJ1-1, the V gene TRBV4-2; 11 bases are a match to TRBD1. The CDR3 has 15 residues. With 3 bases clipped from V and 4 bases from J, the junction kept 4 bases outside the gene matches. Germline loops: CDR1 LGHNA, CDR2 YNFKEQ. The CDR3 reads CASSQGQGGITEAFF. As DNA, the CDR3 is TGTGCCAGCAGCCAGGGACAGGGGGGAATCACTGAAGCTTTCTTT.

The rearrangement joins TRBV4-3 to TRBJ2-3; 13 positions agree with TRBD2. V shed 4 bases, J shed 8 bases, and the junction held 6 bases outside the gene matches. The CDR3 has 15 residues. CDR1 is LGHNA, CDR2 YSLEER, per germline. Here the CDR3 DNA reads TGCGCCAGCAGCCCCGGGACTAGCGGGATTGGTACGCAGTATTTT. Amino acid sequence: CASSPGTSGIGTQYF.